This TCR beta chain was profiled in a study of regulatory T cells in long-lasting Graves disease. Study-level results: Persistent patients shared more public clonotypes (2,741) than newly diagnosed patients (around 910).

Time point given: newly diagnosed GD, antithyroid drugs for less than 3 months. The TCR library was prepared using RNA isolated from PBMCs. This CDR3 is built from 14 residues. Germline assignment: CDR1 SEHNR and CDR2 FQNEAQ (reference sequence). V lost 5 bases and J 4 bases, leaving 14 bases between the germline ends. Arm-PCR of CDR3 regions with iRepertoire HTBI primers generated TCR beta libraries. Via MiXCR, TCRdb re-called the multiplex PCR reads, giving one row per CDR3 protein. The data contain 550,000 or so distinct CDR3 sequences, about 12% of them singletons. This clonotype occurred many times. The antigen remains undetermined. The same sample was also used in a study of T cells in Graves' hyperthyroidism and ophthalmopathy. Per that study: Stable Graves' hyperthyroidism denoted no ophthalmopathy progression over 18 months.

The rearrangement links TRBV7-9 to TRBJ1-1; possibly TRBD1 for D (5 bases). The source was peripheral blood mononuclear cells (PBMCs), collected at new diagnosis, from a patient treated with antithyroid drugs. The sequence was collected from a woman in her 30s with Graves disease. The CDR3 sequence is CASSAQGTTTEAFF. The CDR3 bases are TGTGCCAGCAGCGCCCAGGGCACGACCACTGAAGCTTTCTTT.